The TCR beta chain described here comes from a study of T cells in localized non-small cell lung cancer (dated by TCRdb to about 2020). As for the study more broadly: The study analyzed T cell repertoires of about 230 early-stage NSCLC patients, comparing tumors and uninvolved tumor-adjacent lungs. Of the NSCLC patients, over 120 were male and around 97 were female, and the mean age was roughly 61 years. The cohort was made up of some 240 treatment-naive NSCLC patients whose localized lung tumors had been resected. What the research found in general, with its limitations: Uninvolved tumor-adjacent lung showed the highest T cell clonality, higher than tumor, which suggests more focused antigenic responses in the uninvolved tumor-adjacent lung. Because multi-region sequencing of the tumors was not done, intratumor heterogeneity could not be ruled out. Because of the exploratory design, TCR variables were selected using unadjusted p-values without false-discovery rate correction. A median of roughly 58 of the top 100 tumor clones were detected in paired uninvolved adjacent lung, and 28 of these tumor clones were also found among the top 100 clones of the paired uninvolved adjacent lung. Higher T cell density in blood was associated with longer overall survival, whereas higher clonality in adjacent lung was associated with shorter survival.

The germline V end is reduced by 8 bases and the J end by 3 bases; junction bases left unmatched: 8. Including the terminal cysteine and phenylalanine, the CDR3 comprises 14 residues. Just the 42-base CDR3 DNA is kept, in frame starting at base 1. From the germline V gene, CDR1 is MNHNS and CDR2 is SASEGT. Concerning this clone itself: Which antigen it targets is not known. Within one base of it there is no much larger clone, and no base qualities were kept.

At diagnosis, peripheral blood, uninvolved tumor-adjacent lung and tumor were collected and were preserved as a mix of fresh-frozen and FFPE material. Blood samples were analyzed as peripheral blood mononuclear cells for TCR repertoire profiling. The immunoSEQ Assay was used to sequence TCR beta CDR3 regions from DNA. The source study handled its data this way. To compute T cell density, TCR beta template counts were normalized to usable DNA, which was estimated by amplifying housekeeping genes. Richness was estimated using the preseqR package, with extrapolation to 400,000 templates for PBMC samples and to 120,000 templates for tissue samples. Clonality was defined as one minus Pielou's evenness. Tissue-enriched TCRs were identified by differential abundance testing using productive amino-acid clonotypes, minimum total count 5 and alpha 0.1. The Jaccard Index and the Morisita Overlap Index were used to measure repertoire overlap between compartments. GLIPH grouped TCR beta CDR3s together with public tetramer-defined viral CDR3s, and a viral motif had to include at least three viral sequences and also show V-gene enrichment. Held by TCRdb, this immuneACCESS table contains in-frame sequences only and omits some clones. Under half of the omission traces to an unresolved V gene where checked; the cause of the rest is unknown. V and J calls and clone size are those listed in that table; D and trimming were worked out from the DNA. This sample is represented by approximately 83,000 clones; around 90% of them were singletons. The ten largest clonotypes hold over 4% of the sample.

The sequenced sample was PBMCs, obtained before any cancer treatment. Recombination joined TRBV6-1 with TRBJ2-7, with 9 bases aligning to TRBD2. The clonotype comes from a woman aged 35 to 70 with stage II squamous cell lung carcinoma. In nucleotides, the sequence is TGTGCCAGCGGGTGGGCTAGCGGGGACTACGAGCAGTACTTC. This is translated as CASGWASGDYEQYF.